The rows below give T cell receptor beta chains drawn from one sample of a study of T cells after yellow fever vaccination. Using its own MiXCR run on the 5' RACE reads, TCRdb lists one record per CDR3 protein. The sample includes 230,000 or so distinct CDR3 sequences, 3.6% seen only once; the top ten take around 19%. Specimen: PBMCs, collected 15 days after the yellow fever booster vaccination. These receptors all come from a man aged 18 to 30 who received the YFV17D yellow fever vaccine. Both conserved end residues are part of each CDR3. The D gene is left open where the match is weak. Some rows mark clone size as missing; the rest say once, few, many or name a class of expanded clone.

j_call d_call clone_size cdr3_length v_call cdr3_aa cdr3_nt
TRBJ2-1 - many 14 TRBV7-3 CASSLGPTSGEQFF TGTGCCAGCAGCTTAGGACCCACCAGCGGTGAGCAGTTCTTC
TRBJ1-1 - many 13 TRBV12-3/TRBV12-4 CASTLRPTAEAFF TGTGCCAGCACCCTCAGGCCTACTGCTGAAGCTTTCTTT
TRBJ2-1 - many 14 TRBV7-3 CASSFGGSYNEQFF TGTGCCAGCAGCTTCGGCGGATCCTACAATGAGCAGTTCTTC
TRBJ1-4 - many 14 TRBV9 CASSRGRDPSKLFF TGTGCCAGCAGCCGCGGGAGGGACCCTAGCAAACTGTTTTTT
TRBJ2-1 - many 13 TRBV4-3 CASSQEFGFEQFF TGCGCCAGCAGCCAAGAGTTCGGGTTTGAGCAGTTCTTC
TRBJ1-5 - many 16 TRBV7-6 CASSPEQGLSNQPQHF TGTGCCAGCAGCCCCGAACAGGGTCTCAGCAATCAGCCCCAGCATTTT
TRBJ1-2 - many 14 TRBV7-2 CASAVGDRFYGYTF TGTGCCAGCGCTGTAGGGGACCGATTCTATGGCTACACCTTC
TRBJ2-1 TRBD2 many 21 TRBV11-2 CASSVHRPLRGGIRKGDEQFF TGTGCCAGCAGCGTACACCGACCATTGCGGGGGGGGATTCGTAAAGGGGATGAGCAGTTCTTC
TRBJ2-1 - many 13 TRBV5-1 CASSRPGYNEQFF TGTGCCAGCTCCAGACCCGGGTACAATGAGCAGTTCTTC
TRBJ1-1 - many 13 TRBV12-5 CASGLERVREAFF TGTGCTAGTGGTTTGGAGAGGGTCAGAGAAGCTTTCTTT
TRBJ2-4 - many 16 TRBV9 CASSVGWGLAKNIQYF TGTGCCAGCAGCGTGGGTTGGGGATTAGCCAAAAACATTCAGTACTTC
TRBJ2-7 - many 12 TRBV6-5 CASAGARGEQYF TGTGCCAGCGCCGGGGCACGGGGGGAGCAGTACTTC
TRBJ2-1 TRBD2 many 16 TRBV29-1 CSVSGLAGGLYNEQFF TGCAGCGTTTCGGGACTAGCGGGGGGGTTATACAATGAGCAGTTCTTC
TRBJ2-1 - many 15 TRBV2 CASSENGARYNEQFF TGTGCCAGCAGTGAGAACGGGGCGCGGTACAATGAGCAGTTCTTC
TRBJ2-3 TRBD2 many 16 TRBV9 CASSEGLAGATDTQYF TGTGCCAGCAGCGAGGGGCTAGCGGGGGCCACAGATACGCAGTATTTT
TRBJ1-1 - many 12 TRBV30 CAWSVLNTEAFF TGTGCCTGGAGTGTATTGAACACTGAAGCTTTCTTT
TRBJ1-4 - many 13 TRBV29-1 CSVLSATNEKLFF TGCAGCGTTCTTTCTGCAACTAATGAAAAACTGTTTTTT
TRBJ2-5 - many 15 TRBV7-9 CASSSLEGDQETQYF TGTGCCAGCAGCTCCCTTGAAGGGGACCAAGAGACCCAGTACTTC
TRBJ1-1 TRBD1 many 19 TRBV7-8 CASSSSVARTGRRNTEAFF TGTGCCAGCAGCTCCTCCGTGGCCCGGACAGGGCGGAGGAACACTGAAGCTTTCTTT
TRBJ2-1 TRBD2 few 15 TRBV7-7 CASSLEASGGSEQFF TGTGCTAGCAGCTTAGAGGCTAGCGGGGGGAGTGAGCAGTTCTTC
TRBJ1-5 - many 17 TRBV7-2 CASSLIGGGQGNQPQHF TGTGCCAGCAGCTTAATTGGGGGGGGGCAGGGCAATCAGCCCCAGCATTTT
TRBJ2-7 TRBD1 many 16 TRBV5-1 CASSPDRGLSSYEQYF TGCGCCAGCAGCCCGGACAGGGGCCTGTCATCTTACGAGCAGTACTTC
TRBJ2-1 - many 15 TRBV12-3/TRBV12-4 CASRPTPSSYNEQFF TGTGCCAGCAGGCCCACCCCGAGCTCCTACAATGAGCAGTTCTTC
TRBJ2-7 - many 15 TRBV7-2 CASSYRLRGRYEQYF TGTGCCAGCAGCTATCGACTGCGGGGTCGCTACGAGCAGTACTTC
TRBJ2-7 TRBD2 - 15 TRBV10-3 CAIRESGESSYEQYF TGTGCCATCAGGGAGAGCGGGGAGAGCTCCTACGAGCAGTACTTC
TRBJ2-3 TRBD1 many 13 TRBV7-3 CASRPTGADTQYF TGTGCCAGCAGACCCACAGGGGCCGATACGCAGTATTTT
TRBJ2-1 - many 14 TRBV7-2 CASSLAGVSHEQFF TGTGCCAGCAGCTTAGCGGGGGTCAGTCATGAGCAGTTCTTC
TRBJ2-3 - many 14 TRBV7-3 CASSLKVGKDTQYF TGTGCCAGCAGCTTAAAGGTGGGAAAGGATACGCAGTATTTT
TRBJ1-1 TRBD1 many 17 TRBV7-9 CASSLVGQGGINTEAFF TGTGCCAGCAGCTTAGTCGGACAGGGGGGAATAAACACTGAAGCTTTCTTT
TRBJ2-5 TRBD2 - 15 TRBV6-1 CASRVQLALLETQYF TGTGCCAGCAGGGTTCAACTAGCGTTATTAGAGACCCAGTACTTC
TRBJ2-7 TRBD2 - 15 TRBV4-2 CASSQGTSGGDEQYF TGTGCCAGCAGCCAAGGGACTAGCGGGGGGGACGAGCAGTACTTC
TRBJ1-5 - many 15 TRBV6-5 CASSYSAGRNQPQHF TGTGCCAGCAGTTACTCGGCAGGGAGAAATCAGCCCCAGCATTTT
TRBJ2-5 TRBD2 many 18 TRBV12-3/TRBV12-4 CASTRGLAGGNRQETQYF TGTGCCAGCACCCGCGGACTAGCGGGGGGGAACCGTCAAGAGACCCAGTACTTC
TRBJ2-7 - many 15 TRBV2 CASSAGPWGSYEQYF TGTGCCAGCAGCGCGGGACCGTGGGGTTCCTACGAGCAGTACTTC
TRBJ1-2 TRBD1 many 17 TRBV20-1 CSAQSGTGGNLEYGYTF TGCAGTGCTCAATCTGGGACAGGGGGCAATCTAGAATATGGCTACACCTTC
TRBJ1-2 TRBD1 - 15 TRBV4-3 CASSQALGGHYGYTF TGCGCCAGCAGCCAGGCCTTAGGGGGCCACTATGGCTACACCTTC
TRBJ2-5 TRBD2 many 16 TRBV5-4 CASIPDGGGKQETQYF TGTGCCAGCATCCCCGACGGCGGGGGGAAACAAGAGACCCAGTACTTC
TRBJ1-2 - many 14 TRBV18 CASSPQGISYGYTF TGTGCCAGCTCACCACAAGGGATCTCCTATGGCTACACCTTC
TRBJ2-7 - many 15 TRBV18 CASSPRRQGGPEQYF TGTGCCAGCTCACCCCGCCGGCAGGGTGGGCCTGAGCAGTACTTC
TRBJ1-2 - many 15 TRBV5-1 CASSLQGLTNYGYTF TGCGCCAGCAGCTTACAGGGCCTTACTAACTATGGCTACACCTTC
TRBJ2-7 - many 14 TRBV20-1 CSARMATNSYEQYF TGCAGTGCTAGAATGGCGACTAATTCCTACGAGCAGTACTTC
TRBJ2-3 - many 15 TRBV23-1 CASTVPGADTDTQYF TGCGCCAGCACCGTCCCAGGGGCAGATACAGATACGCAGTATTTT
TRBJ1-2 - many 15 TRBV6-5 CASSPTSGTARGYTF TGTGCCAGCAGCCCGACCTCCGGGACGGCGCGCGGCTACACCTTC
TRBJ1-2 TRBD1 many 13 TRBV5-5 CASRAGTGDGYTF TGTGCCAGCAGGGCCGGGACAGGGGATGGCTACACCTTC
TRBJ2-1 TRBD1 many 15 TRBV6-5 CASSDWGQDYNEQFF TGTGCCAGCAGTGATTGGGGACAGGACTACAATGAGCAGTTCTTC
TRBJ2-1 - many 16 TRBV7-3 CASSLQPAAPGNEQFF TGTGCCAGCAGCTTACAACCGGCCGCTCCGGGCAATGAGCAGTTCTTC
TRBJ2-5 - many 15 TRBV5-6 CASSLLEAYQETQYF TGTGCCAGCAGCTTGCTTGAGGCGTACCAAGAGACCCAGTACTTC
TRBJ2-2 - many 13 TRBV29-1 CSVETSDVGELFF TGCAGCGTTGAGACTAGTGACGTCGGGGAGCTGTTTTTT
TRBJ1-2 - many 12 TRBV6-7 CATLPGSYGYTF TGTGCCACCCTCCCGGGAAGCTATGGCTACACCTTC
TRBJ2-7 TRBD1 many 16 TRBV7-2 CASSRLTGVGAYEQYF TGTGCCAGCAGCCGGTTAACAGGGGTTGGTGCCTACGAGCAGTACTTC
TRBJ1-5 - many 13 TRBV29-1 CSVSGVGNQPQHF TGCAGCGTCTCAGGGGTCGGCAATCAGCCCCAGCATTTT
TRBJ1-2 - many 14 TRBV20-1 CSAPSGTTNYGYTF TGCAGTGCACCCTCCGGGACGACAAACTATGGCTACACCTTC
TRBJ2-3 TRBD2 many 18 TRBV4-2 CASSPMGLAGGRTDTQYF TGTGCCAGCAGCCCCATGGGACTAGCGGGGGGCCGCACAGATACGCAGTATTTT
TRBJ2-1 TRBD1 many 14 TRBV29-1 CSVDADRAPNEQFF TGCAGCGTTGATGCGGACAGGGCCCCCAATGAGCAGTTCTTC
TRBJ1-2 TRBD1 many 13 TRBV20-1 CSARSQGAWGYTF TGCAGTGCTAGATCCCAGGGGGCTTGGGGCTACACCTTC
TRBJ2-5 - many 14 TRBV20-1 CSASNRWGGETQYF TGCAGTGCTAGCAATCGTTGGGGTGGAGAGACCCAGTACTTC
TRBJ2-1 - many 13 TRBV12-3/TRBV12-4 CASSLLTTGKQFF TGTGCCAGCAGCCTGCTTACAACGGGGAAGCAGTTCTTC
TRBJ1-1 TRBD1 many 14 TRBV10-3 CAISGTGGDTEAFF TGTGCCATCAGTGGTACAGGGGGGGACACTGAAGCTTTCTTT
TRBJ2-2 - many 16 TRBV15 CATSAPEPKTAGELFF TGTGCCACCAGCGCCCCGGAACCAAAGACGGCCGGGGAGCTGTTTTTT